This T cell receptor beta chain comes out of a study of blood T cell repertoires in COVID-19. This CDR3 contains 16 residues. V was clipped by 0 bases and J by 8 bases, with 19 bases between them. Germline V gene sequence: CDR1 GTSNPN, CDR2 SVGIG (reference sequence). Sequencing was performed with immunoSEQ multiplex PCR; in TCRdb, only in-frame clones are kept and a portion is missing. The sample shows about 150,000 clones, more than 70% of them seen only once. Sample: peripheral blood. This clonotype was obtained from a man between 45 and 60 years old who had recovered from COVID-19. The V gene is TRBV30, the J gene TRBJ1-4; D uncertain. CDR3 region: CAWSVVNGASREKLFF. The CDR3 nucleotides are TGTGCCTGGAGTGTAGTCAATGGAGCCAGTCGAGAAAAACTGTTTTTT.